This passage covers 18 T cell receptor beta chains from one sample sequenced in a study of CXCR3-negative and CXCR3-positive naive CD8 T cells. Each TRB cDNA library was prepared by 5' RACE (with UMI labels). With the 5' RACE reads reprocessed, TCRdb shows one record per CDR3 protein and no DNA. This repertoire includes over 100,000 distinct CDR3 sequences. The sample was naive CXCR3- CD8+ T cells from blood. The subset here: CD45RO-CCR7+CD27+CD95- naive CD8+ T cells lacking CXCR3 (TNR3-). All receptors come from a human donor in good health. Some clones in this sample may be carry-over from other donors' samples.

This CDR3 is CASSLGQGGTEAFF. The chain joins TRBV5-1 to TRBJ1-1; the TCRdb D gene call, TRBD1, has no DNA to confirm it. CDR1 and CDR2 (germline): SGHRS, YFSETQ. This CDR3 comprises 14 residues.

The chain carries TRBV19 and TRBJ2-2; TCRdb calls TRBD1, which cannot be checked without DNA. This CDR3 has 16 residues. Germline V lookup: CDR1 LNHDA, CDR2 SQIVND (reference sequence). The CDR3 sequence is CASSIDGTGNTGELFF. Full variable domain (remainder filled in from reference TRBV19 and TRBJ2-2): DGGITQSPKYLFRKEGQNVTLSCEQNLNHDAMYWYRQDPGQGLRLIYYSQIVNDFQKGDIAEGYSVSREKKESFPLTVTSAQKNPTAFYLCASSIDGTGNTGELFFGEGSRLTVL.

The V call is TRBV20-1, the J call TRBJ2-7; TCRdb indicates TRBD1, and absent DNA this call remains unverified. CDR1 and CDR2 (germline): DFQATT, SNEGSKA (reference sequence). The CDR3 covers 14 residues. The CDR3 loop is CSARNRAGFHEQYF.

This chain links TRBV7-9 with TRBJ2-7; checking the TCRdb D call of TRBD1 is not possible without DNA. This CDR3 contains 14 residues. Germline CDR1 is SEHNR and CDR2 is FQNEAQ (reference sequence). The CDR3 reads CASSYTGNSYEQYF.

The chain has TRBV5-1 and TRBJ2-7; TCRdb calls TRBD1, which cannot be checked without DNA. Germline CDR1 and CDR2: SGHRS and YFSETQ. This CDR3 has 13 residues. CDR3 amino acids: CASRGTGHYEQYF.

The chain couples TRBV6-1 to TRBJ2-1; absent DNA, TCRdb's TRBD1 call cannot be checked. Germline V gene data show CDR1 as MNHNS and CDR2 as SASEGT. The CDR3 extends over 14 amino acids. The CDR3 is CASTLVGGENEQFF.

The CDR3 protein is CASSYGTSGGYEQYF. The chain combines TRBV6-2 or TRBV6-3 with TRBJ2-7; as DNA is missing, the TRBD2 call by TCRdb cannot be tested. Germline CDR1 is MNHEY and CDR2 is SVGEGT. This CDR3 is 15 amino acids long.

This chain's CDR3 is CASSPRVYGNDTFSYGYTF. This rearrangement joins TRBV18 to TRBJ1-2. The CDR3 loop spans 19 amino acids. The germline gives CDR1 KGHSH, CDR2 LQKENI. Drawing the rest from reference TRBV18 and TRBJ1-2, the complete variable domain is NAGVMQNPRHLVRRRGQEARLRCSPMKGHSHVYWYRQLPEEGLKFMVYLQKENIIDESGMPKERFSAEFPKEGPSILRIQQVVRGDSAAYFCASSPRVYGNDTFSYGYTFGSGTRLTVV.

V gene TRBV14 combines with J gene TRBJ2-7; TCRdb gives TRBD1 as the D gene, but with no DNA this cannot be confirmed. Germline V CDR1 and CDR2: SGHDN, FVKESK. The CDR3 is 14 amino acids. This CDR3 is CASSQAGHGYEQYF.

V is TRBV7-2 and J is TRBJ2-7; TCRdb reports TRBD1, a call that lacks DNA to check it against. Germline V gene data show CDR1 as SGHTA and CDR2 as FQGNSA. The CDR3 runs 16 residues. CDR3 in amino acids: CASSSSGGLGAYEQYF.

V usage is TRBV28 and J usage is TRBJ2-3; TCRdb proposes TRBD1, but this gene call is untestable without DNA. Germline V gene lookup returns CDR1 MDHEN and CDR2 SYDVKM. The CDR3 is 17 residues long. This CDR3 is CASSLHGQGALSDTQYF.

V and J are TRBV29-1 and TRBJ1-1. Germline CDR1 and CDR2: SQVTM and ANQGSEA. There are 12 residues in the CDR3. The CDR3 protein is CSVGTVNTEAFF.

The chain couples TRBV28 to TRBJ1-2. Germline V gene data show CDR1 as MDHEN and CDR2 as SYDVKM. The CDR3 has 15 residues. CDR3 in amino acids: CASSSYRAPNYGYTF.

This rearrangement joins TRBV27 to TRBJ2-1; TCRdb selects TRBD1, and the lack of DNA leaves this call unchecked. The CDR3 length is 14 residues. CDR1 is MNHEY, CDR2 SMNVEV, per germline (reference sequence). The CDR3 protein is CASSPGGYPNEQFF.

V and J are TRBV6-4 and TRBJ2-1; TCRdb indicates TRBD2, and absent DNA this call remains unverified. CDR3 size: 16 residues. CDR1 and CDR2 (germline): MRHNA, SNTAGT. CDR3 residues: CASSDSAGEREDEQFF.

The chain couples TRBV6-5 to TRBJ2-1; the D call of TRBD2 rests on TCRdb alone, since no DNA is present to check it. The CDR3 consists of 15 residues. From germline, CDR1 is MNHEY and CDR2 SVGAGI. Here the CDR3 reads CASKGGRASYNEQFF.

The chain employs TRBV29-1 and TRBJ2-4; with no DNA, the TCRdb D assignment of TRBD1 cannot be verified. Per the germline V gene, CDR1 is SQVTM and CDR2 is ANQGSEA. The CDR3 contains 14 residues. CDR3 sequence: CSVVTGAGENIQYF.

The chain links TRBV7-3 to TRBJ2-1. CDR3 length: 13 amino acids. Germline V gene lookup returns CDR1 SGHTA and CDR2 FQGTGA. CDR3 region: CASSLGMRNEQFF. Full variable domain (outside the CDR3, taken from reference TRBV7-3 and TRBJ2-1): GAGVSQTPSNKVTEKGKYVELRCDPISGHTALYWYRQSLGQGPEFLIYFQGTGAADDSGLPNDRFFAVRPEGSVSTLKIQRTERGDSAVYLCASSLGMRNEQFFGPGTRLTVL.